This is a list of T cell receptor beta chains from one sample in a study of cytomegalovirus exposure and HLA in healthy donors. TCRdb's table, derived via immunoSEQ multiplex PCR, lists solely in-frame clones and lacks some. The table records about 140,000 clones, around 66% of them present only once. Sequenced: PBMCs. The receptors shown here come from a woman aged 60 to 75 in good health and CMV-seronegative. CDR3s include the opening cysteine and the closing phenylalanine or tryptophan. The order of the fields is V gene, J gene, D gene, clone size, CDR3 DNA, CDR3 protein. The D gene is left open where the match is weak. Clone size appears in some rows only: once, few, many, or a class for an expanded clone.

V gene: TRBV7-2
J gene: TRBJ2-6
D gene: -
clone size: -
CDR3 DNA: TGTGCCAGCAGCCCGCCTGGGGGCGGATTTGGGGCCAACGTCCTGACTTTC
CDR3 protein: CASSPPGGGFGANVLTF

V gene: TRBV28
J gene: TRBJ1-1
D gene: -
clone size: many
CDR3 DNA: TGTGCCAGCAGTTTGGGTTTCCCGGGAGCTTTCTTT
CDR3 protein: CASSLGFPGAFF

V gene: TRBV7-9
J gene: TRBJ1-4
D gene: -
clone size: -
CDR3 DNA: TGTGCCAGCAGCCCTCGTGGTTTCGGGGAAAAACTGTTTTTT
CDR3 protein: CASSPRGFGEKLFF

V gene: TRBV5-1
J gene: TRBJ1-1
D gene: -
clone size: few
CDR3 DNA: TGCGCCAGCAGCTTGAACTTGAACACTGAAGCTTTCTTT
CDR3 protein: CASSLNLNTEAFF

V gene: TRBV4-3
J gene: TRBJ1-4
D gene: -
clone size: few
CDR3 DNA: TGCGCCAGCAGCCAAGATCCGGGGGGCCCGAATGAAAAACTGTTTTTT
CDR3 protein: CASSQDPGGPNEKLFF

V gene: TRBV5-8
J gene: TRBJ2-6
D gene: TRBD2
clone size: -
CDR3 DNA: TGTGCCAGCAGCTTGATCCTAGCGGACTCTGGGGCCAACGTCCTGACTTTC
CDR3 protein: CASSLILADSGANVLTF

V gene: TRBV11-3
J gene: TRBJ2-7
D gene: TRBD1
clone size: -
CDR3 DNA: TGTGCCAGCAGCTCAGGGACAGGGGGCGCAACGAAGTACTTC
CDR3 protein: CASSSGTGGATKYF

V gene: TRBV7-9
J gene: TRBJ2-5
D gene: -
clone size: -
CDR3 DNA: TGTGCCAGCACCGAGGACTATCCCAAGACCCAGTACTTC
CDR3 protein: CASTEDYPKTQYF

V gene: TRBV28
J gene: TRBJ1-5
D gene: -
clone size: -
CDR3 DNA: TGTGCCAGCAGAGGCGAGGGAAAGGATCAGCCCCAGCATTTT
CDR3 protein: CASRGEGKDQPQHF

V gene: TRBV9
J gene: TRBJ2-5
D gene: TRBD2
clone size: -
CDR3 DNA: TGTGCCAGCAGCCAGGGACTAGGCACTGAGACCCAGTACTTC
CDR3 protein: CASSQGLGTETQYF

V gene: TRBV5-1
J gene: TRBJ1-4
D gene: TRBD1
clone size: -
CDR3 DNA: TGCGCCAGCAGCTTGGGGAGGGGGCTAGAAAAACTGTTTTTT
CDR3 protein: CASSLGRGLEKLFF

V gene: TRBV18
J gene: TRBJ2-4
D gene: -
clone size: -
CDR3 DNA: TGTGCCAGCTCACCGAATAGGGGTAGCAGAGCCAAAAACATTCAGTACTTC
CDR3 protein: CASSPNRGSRAKNIQYF

V gene: TRBV5-1
J gene: TRBJ2-1
D gene: -
clone size: -
CDR3 DNA: TGCGCCAGCAGCTTGGCCGGAGTTCGCAATGAGCAGTTCTTC
CDR3 protein: CASSLAGVRNEQFF

V gene: TRBV6-5
J gene: TRBJ2-1
D gene: TRBD1
clone size: -
CDR3 DNA: TGTGCCAGCAGTCCCCGGGACAGGGGTAGAAATGAGCAGTTCTTC
CDR3 protein: CASSPRDRGRNEQFF

V gene: TRBV2
J gene: TRBJ2-1
D gene: TRBD2
clone size: once
CDR3 DNA: TGTGCCAGCCGAGGGACTAGCAATGAGCAGTTCTTC
CDR3 protein: CASRGTSNEQFF